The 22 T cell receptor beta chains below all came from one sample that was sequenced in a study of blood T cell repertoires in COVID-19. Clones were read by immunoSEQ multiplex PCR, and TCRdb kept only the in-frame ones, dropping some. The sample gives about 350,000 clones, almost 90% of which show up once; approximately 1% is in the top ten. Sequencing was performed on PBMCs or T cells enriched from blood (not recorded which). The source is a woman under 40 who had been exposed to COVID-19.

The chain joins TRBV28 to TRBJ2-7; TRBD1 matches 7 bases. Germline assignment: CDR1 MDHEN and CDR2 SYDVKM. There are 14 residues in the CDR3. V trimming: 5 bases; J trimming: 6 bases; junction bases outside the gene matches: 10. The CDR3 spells CASSKTGVSGEQYF. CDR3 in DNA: TGTGCCAGCAGTAAAACAGGGGTCTCCGGCGAGCAGTACTTC.

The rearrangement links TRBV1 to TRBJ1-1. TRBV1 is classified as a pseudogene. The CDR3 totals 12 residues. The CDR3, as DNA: TGCACCAGCAGCACCCGGTGCACTGAAGCTTTCTTT. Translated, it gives CTSSTRCTEAFF.

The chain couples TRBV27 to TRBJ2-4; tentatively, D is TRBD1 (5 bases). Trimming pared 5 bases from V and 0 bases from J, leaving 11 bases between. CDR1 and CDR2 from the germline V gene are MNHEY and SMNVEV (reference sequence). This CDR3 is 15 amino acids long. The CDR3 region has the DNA TGTGCCAGCAGTCCGGACACCTTAGCCAAAAACATTCAGTACTTC. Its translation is CASSPDTLAKNIQYF.

In nucleotides, the CDR3 is TGTGCCAGCAGCTTCGGCGCTAGCGGGAAAGCAGATACGCAGTATTTT. Translating gives CASSFGASGKADTQYF. The chain recombines TRBV5-6 with TRBJ2-3, with 9 positions matching TRBD2. This CDR3 is built from 16 residues. Germline V gene data show CDR1 as SGHDT and CDR2 as YYEEEE. V trimming: 2 bases; J trimming: 4 bases; junction bases outside the gene matches: 8.

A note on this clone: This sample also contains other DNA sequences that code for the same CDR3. The CDR3 DNA reads TGTGCCAGCAGTCTTGGACAGGGAGCCTACAATGAGCAGTTCTTC. It encodes CASSLGQGAYNEQFF. V gene TRBV27 combines with J gene TRBJ2-1, with 8 positions matching TRBD1. Germline V gene data show CDR1 as MNHEY and CDR2 as SMNVEV (reference sequence). The CDR3 length is 15 residues. The ends lost 5 bases at V and 2 bases at J; junction bases unmatched: 5.

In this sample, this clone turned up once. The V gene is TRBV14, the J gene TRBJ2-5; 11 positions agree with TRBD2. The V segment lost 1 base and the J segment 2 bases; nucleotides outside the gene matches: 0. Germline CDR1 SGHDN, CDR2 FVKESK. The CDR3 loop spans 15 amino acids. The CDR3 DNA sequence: TGTGCCAGCAGCCAAGGGACTAGCGGGCAAGAGACCCAGTACTTC. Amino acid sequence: CASSQGTSGQETQYF.

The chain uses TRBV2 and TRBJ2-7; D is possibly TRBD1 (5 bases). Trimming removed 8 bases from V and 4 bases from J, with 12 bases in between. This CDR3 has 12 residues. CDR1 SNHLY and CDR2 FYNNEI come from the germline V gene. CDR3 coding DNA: TGTGCCAGCCACATAGACAGTTACGAGCAGTACTTC. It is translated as CASHIDSYEQYF.

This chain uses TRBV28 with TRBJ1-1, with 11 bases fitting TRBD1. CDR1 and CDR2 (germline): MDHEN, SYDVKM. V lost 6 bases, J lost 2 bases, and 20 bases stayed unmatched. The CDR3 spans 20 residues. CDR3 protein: CASRPGTGGLLGTRNTEAFF. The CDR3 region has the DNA TGTGCCAGCAGACCCGGGACAGGGGGGCTCTTGGGCACCCGAAACACTGAAGCTTTCTTT.

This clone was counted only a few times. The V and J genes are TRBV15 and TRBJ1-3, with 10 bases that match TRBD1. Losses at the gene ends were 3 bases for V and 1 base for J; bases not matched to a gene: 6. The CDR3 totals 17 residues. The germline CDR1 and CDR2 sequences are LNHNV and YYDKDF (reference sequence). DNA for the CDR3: TGTGCCACCAGCAGGCCGCCGGGACAGGGGTCTGGAAACACCATATATTTT. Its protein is CATSRPPGQGSGNTIYF. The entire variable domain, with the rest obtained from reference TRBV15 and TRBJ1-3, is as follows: DAMVIQNPRYQVTQFGKPVTLSCSQTLNHNVMYWYQQKSSQAPKLLFHYYDKDFNNEADTPDNFQSRRPNTSFCFLDIRSPGLGDTAMYLCATSRPPGQGSGNTIYFGEGSWLTVV.

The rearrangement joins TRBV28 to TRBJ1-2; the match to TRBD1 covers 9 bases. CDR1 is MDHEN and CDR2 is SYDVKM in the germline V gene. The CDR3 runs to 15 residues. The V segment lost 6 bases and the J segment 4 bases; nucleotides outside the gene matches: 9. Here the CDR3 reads CASSPTGGWSYGYTF. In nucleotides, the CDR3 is TGTGCCAGCAGCCCTACAGGGGGCTGGAGCTATGGCTACACCTTC.

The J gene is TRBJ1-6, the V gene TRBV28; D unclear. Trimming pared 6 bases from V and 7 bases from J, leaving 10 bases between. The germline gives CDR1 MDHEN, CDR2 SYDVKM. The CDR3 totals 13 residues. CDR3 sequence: CASRPGGNSPLHF. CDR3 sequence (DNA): TGTGCCAGCAGGCCGGGAGGAAATTCACCCCTCCACTTT.

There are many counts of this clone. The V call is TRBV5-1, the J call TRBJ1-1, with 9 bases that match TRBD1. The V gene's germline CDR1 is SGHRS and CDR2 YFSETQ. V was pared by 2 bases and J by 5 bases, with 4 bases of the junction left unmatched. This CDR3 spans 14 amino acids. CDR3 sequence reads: CASSLEQGATEAFF. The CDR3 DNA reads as TGCGCCAGCAGCTTAGAACAGGGGGCGACTGAAGCTTTCTTT.

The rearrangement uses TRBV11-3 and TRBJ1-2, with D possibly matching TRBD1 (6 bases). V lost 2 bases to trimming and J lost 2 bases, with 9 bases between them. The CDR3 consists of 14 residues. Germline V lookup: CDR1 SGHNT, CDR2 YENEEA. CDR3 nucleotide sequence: TGTGCCAGCAGCTTAAGTACAGGGAACTATGGCTACACCTTC. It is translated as CASSLSTGNYGYTF.

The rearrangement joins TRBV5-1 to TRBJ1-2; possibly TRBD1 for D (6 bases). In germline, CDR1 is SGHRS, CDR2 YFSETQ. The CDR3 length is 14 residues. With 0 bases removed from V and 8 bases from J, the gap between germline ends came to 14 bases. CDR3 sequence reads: CASSLEAGARGYTF. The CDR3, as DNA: TGCGCCAGCAGCTTGGAGGCGGGGGCGAGGGGCTACACCTTC.

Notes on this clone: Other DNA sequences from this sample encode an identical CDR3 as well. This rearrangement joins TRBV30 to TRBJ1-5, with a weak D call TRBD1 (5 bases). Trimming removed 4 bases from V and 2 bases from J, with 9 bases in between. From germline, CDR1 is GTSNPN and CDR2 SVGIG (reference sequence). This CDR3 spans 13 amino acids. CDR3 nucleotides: TGTGCCTGGACTGGAGGGGGCAATCAGCCCCAGCATTTT. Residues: CAWTGGGNQPQHF.

The CDR3 bases are TGTGCCAGCCGGACAGTGGGGTATTCCGGCTACGAGCAGTACTTC. Translating gives CASRTVGYSGYEQYF. The chain is built from TRBV5-8 and TRBJ2-7, with D tentatively TRBD1 (6 bases). CDR3 length: 15 residues. The V end lost 7 bases, the J end lost 3 bases, and 20 bases lay between the germline ends. The germline gives CDR1 SGHTS, CDR2 YDEGEE. Filled out from reference TRBV5-8 and TRBJ2-7, the complete variable domain reads EAGVTQSPTHLIKTRGQQATLRCSPISGHTSVYWYQQALGLGLQFLLWYDEGEERNRGNFPPRFSGRQFPNYSSELNVNALELEDSALYLCASRTVGYSGYEQYFGPGTRLTVT.

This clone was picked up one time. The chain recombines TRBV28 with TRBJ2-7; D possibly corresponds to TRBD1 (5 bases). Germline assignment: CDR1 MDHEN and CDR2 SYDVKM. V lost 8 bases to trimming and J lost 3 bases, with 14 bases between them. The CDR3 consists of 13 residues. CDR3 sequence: CASGGQPNYEQYF. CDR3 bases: TGTGCCAGCGGCGGACAACCCAACTACGAGCAGTACTTC.

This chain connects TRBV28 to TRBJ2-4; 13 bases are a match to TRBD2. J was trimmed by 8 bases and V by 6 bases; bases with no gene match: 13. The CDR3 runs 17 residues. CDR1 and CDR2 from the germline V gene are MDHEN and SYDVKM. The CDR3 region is CASSLGLAGLMGDIQYF. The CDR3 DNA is TGTGCCAGCAGCCTGGGACTAGCGGGATTGATGGGGGACATTCAGTACTTC.

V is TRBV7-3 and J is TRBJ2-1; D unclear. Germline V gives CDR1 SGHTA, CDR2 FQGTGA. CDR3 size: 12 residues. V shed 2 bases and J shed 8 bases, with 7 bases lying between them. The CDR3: CASSLAPHEQFF. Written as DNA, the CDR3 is TGTGCCAGCAGCTTAGCGCCCCATGAGCAGTTCTTC. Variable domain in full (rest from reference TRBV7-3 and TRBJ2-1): GAGVSQTPSNKVTEKGKYVELRCDPISGHTALYWYRQSLGQGPEFLIYFQGTGAADDSGLPNDRFFAVRPEGSVSTLKIQRTERGDSAVYLCASSLAPHEQFFGPGTRLTVL.

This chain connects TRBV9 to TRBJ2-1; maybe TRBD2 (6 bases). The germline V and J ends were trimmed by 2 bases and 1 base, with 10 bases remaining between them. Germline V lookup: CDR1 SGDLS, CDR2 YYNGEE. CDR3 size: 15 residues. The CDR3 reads CASSVAGTSYNEQFF. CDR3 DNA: TGTGCCAGCAGCGTGGCCGGGACTTCCTACAATGAGCAGTTCTTC.

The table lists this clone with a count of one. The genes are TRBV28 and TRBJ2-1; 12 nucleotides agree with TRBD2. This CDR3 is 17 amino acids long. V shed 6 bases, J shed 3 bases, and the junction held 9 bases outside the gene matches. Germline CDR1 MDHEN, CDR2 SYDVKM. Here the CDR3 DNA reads TGTGCCAGCAGCTATACTAGCGGGAGGACGTACTACAATGAGCAGTTCTTC. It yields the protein CASSYTSGRTYYNEQFF.

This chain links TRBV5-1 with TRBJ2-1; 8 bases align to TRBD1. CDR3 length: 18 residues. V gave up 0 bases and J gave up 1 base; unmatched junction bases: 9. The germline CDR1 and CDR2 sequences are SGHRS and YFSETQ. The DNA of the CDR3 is TGCGCCAGCAGCTTGGGTGGACAGGGTTTAGGATCCTACAATGAGCAGTTCTTC. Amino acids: CASSLGGQGLGSYNEQFF.